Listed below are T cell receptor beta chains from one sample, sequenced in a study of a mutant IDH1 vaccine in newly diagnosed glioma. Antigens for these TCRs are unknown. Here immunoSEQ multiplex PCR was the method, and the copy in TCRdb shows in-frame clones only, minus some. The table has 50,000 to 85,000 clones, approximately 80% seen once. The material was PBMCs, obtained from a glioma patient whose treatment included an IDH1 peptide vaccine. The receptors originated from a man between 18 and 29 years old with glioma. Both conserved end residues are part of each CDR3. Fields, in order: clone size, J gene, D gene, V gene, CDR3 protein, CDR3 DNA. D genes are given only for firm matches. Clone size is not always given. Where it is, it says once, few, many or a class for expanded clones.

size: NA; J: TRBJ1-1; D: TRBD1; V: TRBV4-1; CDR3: CASSPLNRGETEAFF; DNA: TGCGCCAGCAGCCCTCTCAACAGGGGAGAGACTGAAGCTTTCTTT
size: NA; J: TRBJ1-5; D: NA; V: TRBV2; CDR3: CASNQEYYQPQHF; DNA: TGTGCCAGCAATCAGGAATACTATCAGCCCCAGCATTTT
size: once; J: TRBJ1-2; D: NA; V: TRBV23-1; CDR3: CASTPAGGYGYTF; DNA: TGCGCCAGTACTCCGGCGGGGGGATATGGCTACACCTTC
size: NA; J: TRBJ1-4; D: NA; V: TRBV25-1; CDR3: CASSGYLASGEKLFF; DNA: TGTGCCAGCAGTGGATATTTGGCCTCGGGGGAAAAACTGTTTTTT
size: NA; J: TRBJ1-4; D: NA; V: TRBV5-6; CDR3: CASSSFPEKLFF; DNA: TGTGCCAGCAGCAGCTTCCCGGAAAAACTGTTTTTT
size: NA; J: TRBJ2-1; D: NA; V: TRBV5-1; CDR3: CASSSYTGPYNEQFF; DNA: TGCGCCAGCAGCTCTTACACCGGACCCTACAATGAGCAGTTCTTC
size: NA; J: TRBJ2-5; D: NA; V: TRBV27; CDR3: CASSLIGGAETQYF; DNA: TGTGCCAGCAGTTTAATCGGGGGCGCGGAGACCCAGTACTTC
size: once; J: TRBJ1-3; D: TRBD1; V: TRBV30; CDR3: CAWSRGNSGNTIYF; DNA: TGTGCCTGGAGCAGGGGGAACTCTGGAAACACCATATATTTT
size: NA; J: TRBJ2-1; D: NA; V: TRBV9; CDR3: CASSVDRPRKPTYNEQFF; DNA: TGTGCCAGCAGCGTCGATCGCCCCCGAAAGCCTACCTACAATGAGCAGTTCTTC
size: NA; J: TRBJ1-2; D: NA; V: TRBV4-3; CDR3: CASSQEIQPYYGYTF; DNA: TGCGCCAGCAGCCAAGAGATACAGCCTTACTATGGCTACACCTTC
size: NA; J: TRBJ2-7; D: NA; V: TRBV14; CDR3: CASSQGYEQYF; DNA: TGTGCCAGCAGCCAAGGGTACGAGCAGTACTTC
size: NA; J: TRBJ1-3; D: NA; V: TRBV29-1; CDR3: CSVAGTGNTIYF; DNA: TGCAGCGTTGCGGGAACTGGAAACACCATATATTTT
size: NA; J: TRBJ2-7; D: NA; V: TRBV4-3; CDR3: CASSQDGYEQYF; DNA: TGCGCCAGCAGCCAAGATGGCTACGAGCAGTACTTC
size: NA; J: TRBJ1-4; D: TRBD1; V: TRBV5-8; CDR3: CASSPGQVSEKLFF; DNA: TGTGCCAGCAGCCCCGGACAGGTTTCTGAAAAACTGTTTTTT
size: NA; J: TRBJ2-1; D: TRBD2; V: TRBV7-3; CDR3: CASSISGGSYNEQFF; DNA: TGTGCCAGCAGCATTAGCGGGGGGTCCTACAATGAGCAGTTCTTC
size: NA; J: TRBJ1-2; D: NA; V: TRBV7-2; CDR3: CASSLARGHGYTF; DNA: TGTGCCAGCAGCTTAGCCAGGGGCCATGGCTACACCTTC
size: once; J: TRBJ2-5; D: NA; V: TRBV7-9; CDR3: CASSLQVVASLRETQYF; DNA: TGTGCCAGCAGCTTGCAAGTGGTGGCTAGCTTACGAGAGACCCAGTACTTC
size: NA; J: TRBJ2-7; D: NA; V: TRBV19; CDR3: CASSIRGRGAVLRKYEQYF; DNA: TGTGCCAGTAGTATACGCGGGCGCGGGGCAGTCTTGAGGAAATACGAGCAGTACTTC
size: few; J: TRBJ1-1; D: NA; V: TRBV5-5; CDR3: CASSLIQRNTEAFF; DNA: TGTGCCAGCAGCTTGATCCAGAGGAACACTGAAGCTTTCTTT
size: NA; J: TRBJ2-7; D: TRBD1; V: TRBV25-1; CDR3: CASSLTGTAYEQYF; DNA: TGTGCCAGCAGTTTGACCGGGACAGCCTACGAGCAGTACTTC
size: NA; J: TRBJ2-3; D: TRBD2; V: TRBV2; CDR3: CASRDYRASGRGTDTQYF; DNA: TGTGCCAGCAGGGATTACAGGGCAAGCGGGAGGGGCACAGATACGCAGTATTTT
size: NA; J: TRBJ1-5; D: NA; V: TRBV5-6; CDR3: CASSLGLPNQPQHF; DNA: TGTGCCAGCAGCCTGGGACTGCCAAATCAGCCCCAGCATTTT
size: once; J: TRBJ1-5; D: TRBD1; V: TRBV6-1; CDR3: CASRELDRPNQPQHF; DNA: TGTGCCAGCAGGGAGTTGGACAGGCCAAATCAGCCCCAGCATTTT
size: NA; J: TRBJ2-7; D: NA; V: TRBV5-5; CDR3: CASSLSRTGGGEQYF; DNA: TGTGCCAGCAGCTTGAGTAGGACAGGCGGGGGAGAGCAGTACTTC
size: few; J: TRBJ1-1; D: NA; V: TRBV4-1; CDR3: CASSQDRDSNTEAFF; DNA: TGCGCCAGCAGCCAAGATCGGGACTCGAACACTGAAGCTTTCTTT
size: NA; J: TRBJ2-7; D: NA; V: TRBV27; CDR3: CASSFGVGTYEQYF; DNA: TGTGCCAGCAGTTTCGGGGTGGGGACCTACGAGCAGTACTTC
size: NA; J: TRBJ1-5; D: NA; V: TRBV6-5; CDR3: CATRGSNQPQHF; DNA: TGTGCCACCCGAGGGAGCAATCAGCCCCAGCATTTT
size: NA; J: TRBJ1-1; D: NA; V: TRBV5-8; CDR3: CASSPWGTFEAFF; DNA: TGTGCCAGCAGCCCATGGGGGACCTTTGAAGCTTTCTTT
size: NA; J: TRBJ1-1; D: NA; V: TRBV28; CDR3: CASSLVGRGRDPEAFF; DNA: TGTGCCAGCAGTTTGGTTGGAAGGGGCCGCGACCCTGAAGCTTTCTTT
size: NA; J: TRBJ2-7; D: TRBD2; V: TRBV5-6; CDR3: CASSFFGGGYEQYF; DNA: TGTGCCAGCAGCTTTTTCGGCGGGGGGTACGAGCAGTACTTC
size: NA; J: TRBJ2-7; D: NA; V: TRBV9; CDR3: CASSVGGPYEQYF; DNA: TGTGCCAGCAGCGTGGGGGGCCCCTACGAGCAGTACTTC
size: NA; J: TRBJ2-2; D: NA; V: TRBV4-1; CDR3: CASSRSGLSNTGELFF; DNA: TGCGCCAGCAGCCGTTCGGGACTTTCGAACACCGGGGAGCTGTTTTTT
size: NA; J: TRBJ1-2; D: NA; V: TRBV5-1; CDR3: CASSEGSGAPGYTF; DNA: TGCGCCAGCAGCGAGGGATCAGGGGCGCCCGGCTACACCTTC
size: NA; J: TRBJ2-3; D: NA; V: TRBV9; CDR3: CASSVDRVGEDTQYF; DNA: TGTGCCAGCAGCGTAGATAGGGTGGGGGAGGATACGCAGTATTTT
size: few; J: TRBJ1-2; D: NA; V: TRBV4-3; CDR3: CASSQVAATNYGYTF; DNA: TGCGCCAGCAGCCAAGTGGCAGCAACTAACTATGGCTACACCTTC
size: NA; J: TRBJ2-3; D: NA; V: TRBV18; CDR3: CASSPQEGTDTQYF; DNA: TGTGCCAGCTCACCACAAGAGGGCACAGATACGCAGTATTTT
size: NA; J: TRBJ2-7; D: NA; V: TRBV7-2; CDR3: CASSLRQGIMVYEQYF; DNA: TGTGCCAGCAGCTTACGTCAGGGGATAATGGTCTACGAGCAGTACTTC
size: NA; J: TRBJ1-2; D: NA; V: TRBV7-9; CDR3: CASSLGDRGYTF; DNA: TGTGCCAGCAGCTTAGGAGACCGAGGATATACCTTC
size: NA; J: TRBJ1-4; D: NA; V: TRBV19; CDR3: CASSIRGSTNEKLFF; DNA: TGTGCCAGTAGTATTAGGGGGTCAACTAATGAAAAACTGTTTTTT
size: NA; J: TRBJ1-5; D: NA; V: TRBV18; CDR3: CASSRDLNQPQHF; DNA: TGTGCCAGCTCACGGGACCTCAATCAGCCCCAGCATTTT
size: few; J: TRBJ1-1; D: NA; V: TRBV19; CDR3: CASHRGGFGEAFF; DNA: TGTGCCAGTCACCGGGGAGGGTTTGGTGAAGCTTTCTTT
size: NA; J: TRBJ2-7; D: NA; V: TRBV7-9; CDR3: CASSYPPGRNYEQYF; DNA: TGTGCCAGCAGCTACCCCCCGGGACGTAACTACGAGCAGTACTTC
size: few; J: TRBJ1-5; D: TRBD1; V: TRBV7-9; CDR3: CASSPGTGGDNQPQHF; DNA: TGTGCCAGCAGCCCCGGGACAGGGGGAGACAATCAGCCCCAGCATTTT
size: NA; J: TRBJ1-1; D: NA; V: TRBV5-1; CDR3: CASSLVGAAEAFF; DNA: TGCGCCAGCAGCTTGGTTGGGGCCGCTGAAGCTTTCTTT
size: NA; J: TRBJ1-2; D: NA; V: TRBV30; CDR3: CAWNYRERYTF; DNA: TGTGCCTGGAATTACAGGGAACGCTACACCTTC
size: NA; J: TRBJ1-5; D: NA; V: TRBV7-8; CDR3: CASSLAGRSNQPQHF; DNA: TGTGCCAGCAGCTTAGCGGGGCGGAGCAATCAGCCCCAGCATTTT
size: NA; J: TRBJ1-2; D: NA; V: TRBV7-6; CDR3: CASSSPGGGFYGYTF; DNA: TGTGCCAGCAGCTCCCCGGGGGGCGGCTTCTATGGCTACACCTTC
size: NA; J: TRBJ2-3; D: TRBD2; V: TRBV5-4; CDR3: CASSLAGAGDTQYF; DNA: TGTGCCAGCAGCTTAGCGGGGGCCGGGGATACGCAGTATTTT
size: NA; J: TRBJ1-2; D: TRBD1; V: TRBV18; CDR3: CASSPRGTGISQVDPWGYTF; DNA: TGTGCCAGCTCACCAAGGGGGACAGGGATATCCCAGGTCGACCCGTGGGGCTACACCTTC
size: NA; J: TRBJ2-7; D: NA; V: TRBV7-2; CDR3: CASSLSRRSYEQYF; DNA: TGTGCCAGCAGCTTATCGAGGCGGTCCTACGAGCAGTACTTC
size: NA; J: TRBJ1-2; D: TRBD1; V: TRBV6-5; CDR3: CASVTGGALGGYTF; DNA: TGTGCCTCTGTGACAGGGGGCGCATTGGGGGGCTACACCTTC
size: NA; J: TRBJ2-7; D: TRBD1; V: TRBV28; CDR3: CASSLLRGPYEQYF; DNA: TGTGCCAGCAGTTTACTTAGGGGGCCCTACGAGCAGTACTTC
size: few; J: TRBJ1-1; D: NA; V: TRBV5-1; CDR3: CASSLLQGHTEAFF; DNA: TGCGCCAGCAGCTTGTTACAGGGACACACTGAAGCTTTCTTT
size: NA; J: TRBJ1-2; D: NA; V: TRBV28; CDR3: CASSYTPYGYTF; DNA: TGTGCCAGCAGTTACACACCCTATGGCTACACCTTC